The 29 T cell receptor beta chains below were found in one sample sequenced in a study of T cell responses to AZD1222 COVID-19 vaccine (dated by TCRdb to the early 2020s). Read against the paper, the sample's time point label means: baseline before first vaccination. Libraries were constructed by the immunoSEQ multiplex PCR assay. TCRdb stores this immuneACCESS table with in-frame sequences only. Part of the clones is absent; in the studies checked, under half of the shortfall reflects unresolved V genes, and no reason is known for the rest. The sample table lists approximately 110,000 clones, about nine tenths of them with a count of one. The ten largest clones add up to about 5.2% of the sample. Material: peripheral blood, obtained on day 0 of AZD1222 vaccination. These receptors were taken from an adult in good health.

This chain links TRBV5-5 with TRBJ1-2; D is possibly TRBD1 (6 bases). Germline V gene lookup returns CDR1 SGHKS and CDR2 YYEKEE (reference sequence). V was clipped by 6 bases and J by 4 bases, with 16 bases between them. This CDR3 spans 14 amino acids. CDR3 sequence: CASTIDQGSYGYTF. The DNA of the CDR3 is TGTGCCAGCACCATTGACCAGGGGTCCTATGGCTACACCTTC.

This rearrangement joins TRBV20-1 to TRBJ2-1; 10 positions agree with TRBD1. The CDR3 extends over 13 amino acids. Germline values: CDR1 DFQATT, CDR2 SNEGSKA (reference sequence). J lost 7 bases, V lost 6 bases, and 6 bases had no gene match. The CDR3 loop is CSASGTGVNEQFF. CDR3 DNA: TGCAGTGCGAGTGGGACAGGGGTTAATGAGCAGTTCTTC.

About this clone: One end of the junction varies from germline; a read error may be responsible. This rearrangement joins TRBV5-1 to TRBJ1-1; TRBD1 matches at 7 bases. Germline-derived CDR1 and CDR2 are SGHRS and YFSETQ. The CDR3 has 13 amino acids. CDR3 nucleotide sequence: TGCGCCAGCAGATTGGACAGGACGGCTGAAGCTTTCTTT. Translation: CASRLDRTAEAFF.

The table lists this clone with a count of one. The chain has TRBV15 and TRBJ2-7; TRBD2 matches at 13 bases. Germline V gene data show CDR1 as LNHNV and CDR2 as YYDKDF (reference sequence). The CDR3 runs to 17 residues. V was pared by 4 bases and J by 4 bases, with 10 bases of the junction left unmatched. The CDR3 sequence: CATSKQSGLAGAYEQYF. CDR3 nucleotides: TGTGCCACCAGCAAACAATCCGGACTAGCGGGAGCTTACGAGCAGTACTTC.

V usage is TRBV6-5 and J usage is TRBJ2-3; D not certain. Germline V gives CDR1 MNHEY, CDR2 SVGAGI. The CDR3 is 15 residues long. Trimming shortened V by 0 bases and J by 6 bases, and 13 bases separated the two germline ends. The CDR3 is CASSYSRQRVDTQYF. In DNA form, the CDR3 reads TGTGCCAGCAGTTACTCTCGTCAAAGGGTCGATACGCAGTATTTT.

This clone appeared a single time. The chain links TRBV11-1 to TRBJ2-3; D call uncertain. Germline-derived CDR1 and CDR2 are SGHAT and FQDESV (reference sequence). V lost 2 bases and J 2 bases, leaving 11 bases between the germline ends. The CDR3 is made up of 15 amino acids. The CDR3 coding sequence is TGTGCCAGCAGCTTAATGTTACAGAACACAGATACGCAGTATTTT. Its protein product is CASSLMLQNTDTQYF.

V is TRBV20-1 and J is TRBJ2-1, with 7 positions matching TRBD1. Germline V gene data show CDR1 as DFQATT and CDR2 as SNEGSKA (reference sequence). The CDR3 totals 11 residues. The CDR3 region is CSGDSNNEQFF. The DNA of the CDR3 is TGCAGCGGGGACAGCAACAATGAGCAGTTCTTC.

This chain connects TRBV19 to TRBJ2-7; possibly TRBD1 or TRBD2 for D (5 bases each). CDR3 size: 14 residues. The V and J ends lost 5 bases and 3 bases respectively, with 14 bases between them. Germline V gives CDR1 LNHDA, CDR2 SQIVND (reference sequence). CDR3 protein: CASSSQGENYEQYF. The CDR3 nucleotides read TGTGCCAGTAGTTCTCAGGGAGAAAACTACGAGCAGTACTTC. The whole variable domain, filled in from reference TRBV19 and TRBJ2-7, reads DGGITQSPKYLFRKEGQNVTLSCEQNLNHDAMYWYRQDPGQGLRLIYYSQIVNDFQKGDIAEGYSVSREKKESFPLTVTSAQKNPTAFYLCASSSQGENYEQYFGPGTRLTVT.

The chain combines TRBV7-9 with TRBJ1-4; D possibly corresponds to TRBD1 (6 bases). CDR3 length equals 15 residues. Germline lookup yields CDR1 SEHNR and CDR2 FQNEAQ (reference sequence). The ends were cut back, 5 bases at V and 12 bases at J, with 22 bases in the middle. The CDR3 region is CASSPPSQGSGELFF. The CDR3 nucleotides are TGTGCCAGCAGCCCCCCGTCTCAGGGGAGTGGGGAACTGTTTTTT.

The chain recombines TRBV4-3 with TRBJ2-7; maybe TRBD1 (5 bases). Trimming stripped 3 bases from V and 0 bases from J, with 12 bases between. Germline values: CDR1 LGHNA, CDR2 YSLEER. CDR3 size: 15 residues. As DNA, the CDR3 is TGCGCCAGCAGCCATGGGGTCCAGGGCTCCTACGAGCAGTACTTC. Amino acid sequence: CASSHGVQGSYEQYF.

The rearrangement links TRBV7-2 to TRBJ2-5, with 14 bases aligning to TRBD2. The length of the CDR3 is 16 residues. J lost 2 bases, V lost 4 bases, and 3 bases had no gene match. In germline, CDR1 is SGHTA, CDR2 FQGNSA. In DNA form, the CDR3 reads TGTGCCAGCAGCTCGGGACTAGCGGGGGCACAAGAGACCCAGTACTTC. This sequence encodes CASSSGLAGAQETQYF.

CDR3 nucleotide sequence: TGCGCCAGCAGCCCATTGGGGGCGGAGAACACTGAAGCTTTCTTT. Its translation is CASSPLGAENTEAFF. This sequence joins TRBV5-1 and TRBJ1-1; tentatively, D is TRBD1 (6 bases). V dropped 4 bases and J dropped 1 base, with 14 bases sitting between them. From germline, CDR1 is SGHRS and CDR2 YFSETQ. The CDR3 length is 15 residues.

The rearrangement links TRBV19 to TRBJ2-2; 8 bases are shared with TRBD1. The CDR3 covers 16 residues. Germline CDR1 LNHDA, CDR2 SQIVND (reference sequence). After removal of 5 bases from V and 4 bases from J, the junction contained 9 bases not matched to a gene. In DNA form, the CDR3 reads TGTGCCAGTAGTCCTCGGACAGGGTTGGTCACCGGGGAGCTGTTTTTT. It translates to CASSPRTGLVTGELFF.

The genes are TRBV28 and TRBJ1-5; D gene unclear. The CDR3 extends over 15 amino acids. Trimming stripped 6 bases from V and 10 bases from J, with 22 bases between. Germline V gives CDR1 MDHEN, CDR2 SYDVKM. CDR3 in DNA: TGTGCCAGCAGCCTCCCGCGATCCTCAATAGAACCCCAGCATTTT. Translation: CASSLPRSSIEPQHF.

The J gene is TRBJ2-5, the V gene TRBV27, with 11 nucleotides matching TRBD1. This CDR3 is 16 amino acids long. In germline, CDR1 is MNHEY, CDR2 SMNVEV (reference sequence). J lost 3 bases, V lost 2 bases, and 5 bases had no gene match. The CDR3 loop is CASSLGTGGAKETQYF. The CDR3 region has the DNA TGTGCCAGCAGTTTAGGGACAGGGGGTGCCAAAGAGACCCAGTACTTC.

The chain couples TRBV5-8 to TRBJ1-2; TRBD1 matches 8 bases. Germline lookup yields CDR1 SGHTS and CDR2 YDEGEE. After removal of 4 bases from V and 4 bases from J, the junction contained 9 bases not matched to a gene. This CDR3 is 15 amino acids long. The CDR3 reads CASSARDRLSYGYTF. The CDR3 nucleotides read TGTGCCAGCAGCGCCCGGGACAGGCTTTCCTATGGCTACACCTTC. Looking up the rest from reference TRBV5-8 and TRBJ1-2 gives the full variable domain: EAGVTQSPTHLIKTRGQQATLRCSPISGHTSVYWYQQALGLGLQFLLWYDEGEERNRGNFPPRFSGRQFPNYSSELNVNALELEDSALYLCASSARDRLSYGYTFGSGTRLTVV.

The J gene is TRBJ2-7, the V gene TRBV9; 9 bases are a match to TRBD2. Germline CDR1 is SGDLS and CDR2 is YYNGEE. The CDR3 contains 14 residues. The V gene end was trimmed by 4 bases and the J gene end by 6 bases; junction bases not matched to a gene: 8. The DNA for the CDR3 is TGTGCCAGCAGCACCGGGACTAGCCGACGCGAGCAGTACTTC. Its translation: CASSTGTSRREQYF.

The chain employs TRBV7-2 and TRBJ2-5; TRBD1 agrees at 9 bases. The J segment lost 5 bases and the V segment lost 5 bases, leaving 9 bases of the junction unmatched. The CDR3 consists of 15 residues. Germline V CDR1 and CDR2: SGHTA, FQGNSA. This CDR3 is CASSPLQGARETQYF. CDR3 sequence (DNA): TGTGCCAGCAGCCCACTACAGGGGGCGCGGGAGACCCAGTACTTC.

This chain links TRBV9 with TRBJ1-6; no clear D. CDR1 is SGDLS and CDR2 is YYNGEE in the germline V gene. V shed 0 bases and J shed 0 bases, with 16 bases lying between them. The CDR3 length is 19 residues. The CDR3 is CASSVGPLTPSSYNSPLHF. CDR3 DNA sequence: TGTGCCAGCAGCGTAGGCCCATTGACCCCGAGCTCCTATAATTCACCCCTCCACTTT.

The chain recombines TRBV6-5 with TRBJ1-2; D is unclear. This CDR3 is built from 14 residues. Germline-derived CDR1 and CDR2 are MNHEY and SVGAGI. Between the trimmed V and J ends, which lost 2 bases and 2 bases, there was a span of 9 bases. The CDR3 DNA follows: TGTGCCAGCAGTTACCGGGCATCCAACTATGGCTACACCTTC. Translated: CASSYRASNYGYTF.

The CDR3 nucleotides read TGCAGCGGGGCGGTGGCCGGGGAGCTGTTTTTT. As protein: CSGAVAGELFF. This chain links TRBV29-1 with TRBJ2-2; D call uncertain. V lost 7 bases and J lost 6, with 9 bases in between. The CDR3 runs 11 residues. Germline CDR1 and CDR2: SQVTM and ANQGSEA.

V is TRBV10-3 and J is TRBJ2-3; 8 bases line up with TRBD1. CDR3 length equals 16 residues. The junction had 3 bases not matched to a gene; V was cut back by 0 bases and J by 1 base. From germline, CDR1 is ENHRY and CDR2 SYGVKD. The CDR3 bases are TGTGCCATCAGTGAGTCTCCGGGACAGGGCACAGATACGCAGTATTTT. This sequence encodes CAISESPGQGTDTQYF.

This chain links TRBV28 with TRBJ1-5, with a possible D match to TRBD1 (5 bases). The CDR3 is 12 residues long. Germline V gives CDR1 MDHEN, CDR2 SYDVKM. Trimming shortened V by 2 bases and J by 11 bases, and 10 bases separated the two germline ends. The CDR3 bases are TGTGCCAGCAGTTTACGGGACCTTGCCCAGCATTTT. Its protein product is CASSLRDLAQHF.

J is TRBJ1-2 and V is TRBV6-1, with 9 nucleotides matching TRBD1. CDR1 MNHNS and CDR2 SASEGT come from the germline V gene. Germline trimming cut 5 bases from V and 14 bases from J; bases unmatched to any gene: 15. This CDR3 contains 14 residues. The CDR3 bases are TGTGCCAGCAGTAGAACAGGGGGCGCTTCCCAGGATACCTTC. The encoded protein is CASSRTGGASQDTF.

This chain links TRBV10-3 with TRBJ2-7; D is possibly TRBD2 (6 bases). Trimming cost V 0 bases and J 3 bases, with 15 bases left between them. This CDR3 spans 16 amino acids. Germline values: CDR1 ENHRY, CDR2 SYGVKD. The CDR3 reads CAISESTRDSGYEQYF. The CDR3 DNA reads as TGTGCCATCAGTGAGTCGACTCGGGATAGCGGCTACGAGCAGTACTTC.

The rearrangement uses TRBV6-5 and TRBJ1-1, with a weak D call TRBD1 (5 bases). Germline V CDR1 and CDR2: MNHEY, SVGAGI. The ends were cut back, 6 bases at V and 7 bases at J, with 9 bases in the middle. The CDR3 runs 11 residues. In nucleotides, the CDR3 is TGTGCCAGCAGCCCCGACAGTGAAGCTTTCTTT. Encoded protein: CASSPDSEAFF.

This chain links TRBV7-2 with TRBJ1-2, with 7 bases matching TRBD1. The CDR3 has 14 residues. The V segment lost 5 bases and the J segment 4 bases; nucleotides outside the gene matches: 7. Looked up from germline, CDR1 is SGHTA and CDR2 is FQGNSA. Here the CDR3 DNA reads TGTGCCAGCAGCCCCGGGGACAGACCCTATGGCTACACCTTC. Amino acids: CASSPGDRPYGYTF.

The rearrangement uses TRBV6-5 and TRBJ2-7; 9 positions agree with TRBD1. With V trimmed by 6 bases and J by 5 bases, 5 bases remained unmatched. CDR3 length equals 13 residues. Germline CDR1 MNHEY, CDR2 SVGAGI. The DNA of the CDR3 is TGTGCCAGCAGCAGCCGGGACAGGGACGAGCAGTACTTC. Protein sequence: CASSSRDRDEQYF.

Concerning this clone: The same CDR3 also results from other DNA sequences found in this sample. This chain connects TRBV28 to TRBJ1-5; D is uncertain. V lost 2 bases, J lost 4 bases, and 3 bases lay in between. The CDR3 sequence is 12 residues long. In germline, CDR1 is MDHEN, CDR2 SYDVKM. The CDR3 DNA reads TGTGCCAGCAGTTTACTGAATCAGCCCCAGCATTTT. This codes for CASSLLNQPQHF.